This T cell receptor beta chain comes out of a study of T cell responses to AZD1222 COVID-19 vaccine. The assay was immunoSEQ multiplex PCR, and TCRdb's table has in-frame clones only and misses some. The top ten hold approximately 1.5% of the sample, which has 120,000 or so clones, roughly 92% seen once. The CDR3 extends over 15 amino acids. The germline gives CDR1 SGHTA, CDR2 FQGNSA. V shed 7 bases and J shed 7 bases, with 20 bases lying between them. This receptor was identified in an adult in good health. The specimen comprised peripheral blood, sampled on day 0 of AZD1222 vaccination. The V and J genes are TRBV7-2 and TRBJ2-1; TRBD1 is a possible D gene (6 bases). CDR3 DNA: TGTGCCAGCACCCGACAGGCCCCCTGGGGTAATGAGCAGTTCTTC. Protein product: CASTRQAPWGNEQFF.